This TCR beta chain came from a study of cytomegalovirus exposure and HLA in healthy donors. As regards this clone: Antigen unknown. One end of the junction does not line up with germline, which may come from a read error.

A multiplex PCR was run with 60 Vbeta primers and 13 Jbeta primers. Original methodology: Later work found approximately 80 million unique TCR beta chains, with around 10 million shared. Only in-frame clones appear in the TCRdb table, and some are missing; sequencing was by immunoSEQ multiplex PCR. The V and J calls and clone size were taken over from that table, and D and trimming were inferred from the DNA. This repertoire includes 77,000 or so clones. Study-level findings and limits: Analyzed later, association rates of TCRs varied across HLA loci, with DRB1 most and HLA-C fewest.

This TCR was recovered from a man aged 25-45 years in good health and CMV-seronegative. Sequencing was done on a sample of PBMCs.

CDR3 nucleotides: TGTGCCATCAGTCCCCGGACAGGGGGAACCTACGAGCAGCACTTC. Its protein product is CAISPRTGGTYEQHF. V usage is TRBV10-3 and J usage is TRBJ2-7, with 10 nucleotides matching TRBD1. Looked up from germline, CDR1 is ENHRY and CDR2 is SYGVKD. The CDR3 is 15 amino acids.